Sequencing of this T cell receptor beta chain was carried out in a study of early stage breast cancer tumors. Looked up from germline, CDR1 is LNHDA and CDR2 is SQIVND (reference sequence). This CDR3 region has 15 residues. Deletions cut 5 bases from V and 1 base from J, with 14 bases between. The repertoire was sequenced with immunoSEQ multiplex PCR; TCRdb's copy has only in-frame clones and lacks some. The sample records tens of thousands of clones, just under 80% being singletons. This chain connects TRBV19 to TRBJ1-2; D is ambiguous. Sequencing was done on a sample of blood. This TCR derives from a middle-aged person with breast cancer. The CDR3 DNA is TGTGCCAGTAGTTCCAAGCATGCCGTTAACTATGGCTACACCTTC. Translating gives CASSSKHAVNYGYTF.